This entry features one T cell receptor (beta chain) sequence. It was 5'RACE with constant-segment primers that produced the TCR alpha and TCR beta cDNA libraries, which carried sample barcodes and UMIs. Using its own MiXCR run on the 5' RACE reads, TCRdb lists one record per CDR3 protein. The data contain fewer than 700,000 distinct CDR3 sequences, over 15% of them singletons. This record belongs to a study of T-cell memory formation after mild COVID-19. The sequencing sample was made of PBMCs or a T cell subset sorted from them (not recorded which). This TCR came from an adult woman who had mild COVID-19 (a few samples of this study predate the infection). Cell type and time point are not known.

This chain's CDR3 is CASSRREFYEQYF. CDR3 bases: TGTGCCAGCAGCCGACGGGAATTCTACGAGCAGTACTTC. The chain links TRBV5-6 to TRBJ2-7; possible D gene TRBD2, 5 bases. The CDR3 has 13 residues. CDR1 SGHDT and CDR2 YYEEEE come from the germline V gene. With 4 bases removed from V and 3 bases from J, the gap between germline ends came to 11 bases.